A selection of T cell receptor beta chains follows, all from one sample in a study of post-analysis software for immune sequencing data. TCRdb itself ran the PCR reads through MiXCR, one entry per CDR3 protein. This table holds about 260,000 distinct CDR3 sequences, 36% found once. The source material was blood. The receptors come from a girl aged 10 to 17 with multiple sclerosis. Each CDR3 is given with its conserved first and last residue. Fields, in order: clone size, J gene, V gene, D gene, CDR3 DNA, CDR3 protein. D genes are given only for firm matches. Clone sizes are given selectively: once, few, many, or a class where the clone is expanded.

>once|TRBJ2-7|TRBV20-1|-
TGCAGTGCCGAAGAGACGGGGGAATACGAGCAGTACTTC
CSAEETGEYEQYF
>few|TRBJ2-4|TRBV5-1|-
TGCGCCAGCAGCTTGGTCGGACAAGGCCCCGGACTAGCCAAAAACATTCAGTACTTC
CASSLVGQGPGLAKNIQYF
>once|TRBJ1-1|TRBV20-1|-
TGCAGTAATGGGCGGGAGGACCCCCAATCCAAGAACACTGAAGCTTTCTTT
CSNGREDPQSKNTEAFF
>many|TRBJ1-2|TRBV12-3/TRBV12-4|-
TGTGCCAGCAGTCCCGGGGGGTCGGTGGGACCCAACTATGGCTACACCTTC
CASSPGGSVGPNYGYTF
>-|TRBJ2-5|TRBV28|TRBD1
TGTGCCAGCACGGACAGGCAAGAGACCCAGTACTTC
CASTDRQETQYF
>many|TRBJ2-3|TRBV7-6|-
TGTGCCAGCAGCTTAGCGCCGGCCCCCACAGATACGCAGTATTTT
CASSLAPAPTDTQYF
>few|TRBJ2-7|TRBV20-1|-
TGCAGTGCTAGAGATCTACGGCTGGCCTCCGGCAAATACGAGCAGTACTTC
CSARDLRLASGKYEQYF
>few|TRBJ1-2|TRBV12-3/TRBV12-4|-
TGTGCCAGCGGTGGGTCATCTGGAGCTAACTGTGGCTACACCTTC
CASGGSSGANCGYTF
>many|TRBJ2-1|TRBV5-1|TRBD2
TGCGCCAGCAGCCCCTATAGCGGGGGGGTAGTTGAGCAGTTCTTC
CASSPYSGGVVEQFF
>many|TRBJ2-2|TRBV5-1|-
TGCGCCAGCAGCTTGGACGGGAGAGACACCGGGGAGCTGTTTTTT
CASSLDGRDTGELFF
>many|TRBJ1-1|TRBV12-3/TRBV12-4|-
TGTGCCAGCAGTCCAACCCAGGGTATGAACACTGAAGCTTTCTTT
CASSPTQGMNTEAFF
>few|TRBJ2-1|TRBV6-1|-
TGTGCCAGCAGTGAAGCGCCCTGGGGCTACAATGAGCAGTTCTTC
CASSEAPWGYNEQFF
>many|TRBJ2-5|TRBV5-5|TRBD2
TGTGCCAGCAGCTTTCTCCCCAGCGGGGTCCAAGAGACCCAGTACTTC
CASSFLPSGVQETQYF
>many|TRBJ2-3|TRBV5-1|TRBD2
TGCGCCAGCAGCTTACCTACTAGCGAGAGCACAGATACGCAGTATTTT
CASSLPTSESTDTQYF
>many|TRBJ2-1|TRBV7-8|-
TGTGCCAGCAGCTTAGACCCAGGGGCTGGTGAGCAGTTCTTC
CASSLDPGAGEQFF
>few|TRBJ2-1|TRBV2|TRBD2
TGTGGGGGCGGGGGTCCGACCTACAATGAGCAGTTCTTC
CGGGGPTYNEQFF
>many|TRBJ1-5|TRBV7-7|-
TGTGCCAGCAGCCGCGGGTTCAATCAGCCCCAGCATTTT
CASSRGFNQPQHF
>-|TRBJ1-5|TRBV4-1|TRBD1
TGCGCCAGCAGCCATCCTGGACAGGGGGGTCGTCAGCCCCAGCATTTT
CASSHPGQGGRQPQHF
>many|TRBJ2-1|TRBV15|-
TGTGCCACCGGCGGGCAAAGACTAGGAGGTGAGCAGTTCTTC
CATGGQRLGGEQFF
>many|TRBJ2-5|TRBV6-5|TRBD2
TGTGCCAGCAGTTTCCGCTCGACTAGCGGGATAGAGACCCAGTACTTC
CASSFRSTSGIETQYF
>many|TRBJ1-5|TRBV12-3/TRBV12-4|TRBD1
TGTGCCAGCAGTACCGGGACAGTCAATCAGCCCCAGCATTTT
CASSTGTVNQPQHF
>-|TRBJ1-2|TRBV10-1|TRBD1
TGCGCCAGCAGGCGGACAGGTCCCGGTTGGGGCTACACCTTC
CASRRTGPGWGYTF
>-|TRBJ1-2|TRBV14|-
TGTGCCAGCAGCCAAGTTTTAGGACAGAACTATGGCTACACCTTC
CASSQVLGQNYGYTF
>many|TRBJ2-1|TRBV4-1|-
TGCGCCAGCAGCCAAGAACGGCTAACGAATGAGCAGTTCTTC
CASSQERLTNEQFF
>many|TRBJ1-1|TRBV20-1|-
TGCAGTGCTGTATACCCCCGACTACAAACTGAAGCTTTCTTT
CSAVYPRLQTEAFF
>-|TRBJ2-3|TRBV12-3/TRBV12-4|TRBD2
TGTGCCAGCAGCCAGGACCGTACTAGCGCAGATACGCAGTATTTT
CASSQDRTSADTQYF
>-|TRBJ1-1|TRBV5-1|-
TGCGCCAGCAGCTTGGGGTCGTTGCTGATTGGGAATGAAGCTTTCTTT
CASSLGSLLIGNEAFF
>many|TRBJ2-3|TRBV7-9|-
TGTGCCAGCAGATTCCTCACAGATACGCAGTATTTT
CASRFLTDTQYF